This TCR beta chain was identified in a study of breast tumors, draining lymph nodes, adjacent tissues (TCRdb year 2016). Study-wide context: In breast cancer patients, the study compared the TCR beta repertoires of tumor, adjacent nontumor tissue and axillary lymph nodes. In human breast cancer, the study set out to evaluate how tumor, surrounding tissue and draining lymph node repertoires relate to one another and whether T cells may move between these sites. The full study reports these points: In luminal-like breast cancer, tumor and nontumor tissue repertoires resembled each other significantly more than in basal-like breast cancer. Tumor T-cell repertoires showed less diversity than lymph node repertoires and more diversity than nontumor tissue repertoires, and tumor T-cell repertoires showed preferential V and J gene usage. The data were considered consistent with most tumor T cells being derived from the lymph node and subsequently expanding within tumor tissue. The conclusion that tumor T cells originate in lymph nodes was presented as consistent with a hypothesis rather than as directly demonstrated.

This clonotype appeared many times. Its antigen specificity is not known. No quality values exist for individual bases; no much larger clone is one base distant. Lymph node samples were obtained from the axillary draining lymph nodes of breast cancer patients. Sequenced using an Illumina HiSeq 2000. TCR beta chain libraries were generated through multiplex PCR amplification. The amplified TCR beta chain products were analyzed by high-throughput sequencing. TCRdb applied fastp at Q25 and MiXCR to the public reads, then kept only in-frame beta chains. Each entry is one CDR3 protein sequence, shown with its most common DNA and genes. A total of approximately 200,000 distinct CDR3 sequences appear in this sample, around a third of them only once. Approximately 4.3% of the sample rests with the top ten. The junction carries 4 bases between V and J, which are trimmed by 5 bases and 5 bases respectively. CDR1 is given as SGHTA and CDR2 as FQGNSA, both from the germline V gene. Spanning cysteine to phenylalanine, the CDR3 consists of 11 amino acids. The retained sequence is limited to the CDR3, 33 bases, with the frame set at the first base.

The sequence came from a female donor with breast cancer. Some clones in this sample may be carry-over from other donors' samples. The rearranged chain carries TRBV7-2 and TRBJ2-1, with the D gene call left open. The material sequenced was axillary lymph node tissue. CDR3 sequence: CASSLHNEQFF. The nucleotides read TGTGCCAGCAGCCTACACAATGAGCAGTTCTTC.